This T cell receptor beta chain was identified in a study of beta chain features in type 1 diabetes. Study-wide context: In age, gender and cell yields, patients were similar to healthy donors. Study findings and constraints: Naive, central memory and regulatory TCRB repertoires appeared more similar among patients than healthy donors. Type 1 diabetes patients showed a moderate but significant shortening of TCRB CDR3s in all four CD4+ subsets.

Of the isolated RNA, all was reverse transcribed, and so the sequenced material was expressed TCRB transcripts. Some clones are missing from TCRdb's copy, which holds only in-frame ones; the method was immunoSEQ multiplex PCR. The repertoire includes about 740,000 clones, around 15% of them detected once, and less than 0.025% sits in the top ten. V lost 3 bases and J lost 5, with 13 bases in between. The CDR3 loop spans 14 amino acids. Germline V gene lookup returns CDR1 ENHRY and CDR2 SYGVKD. This clone was observed a handful of times. Its antigen is undetermined. The chain carries TRBV10-3 and TRBJ1-1; D possibly corresponds to TRBD1 (6 bases). The TCR sequence derives from a young man with type 1 diabetes. The source material was naive CD4+ T cells from blood. The CDR3 DNA sequence: TGTGCCATCAGTGATTTAACGAGGGGGACTGAAGCTTTCTTT. As protein: CAISDLTRGTEAFF.